The clone carrying this T cell receptor beta chain was observed at least ten times. The antigen is not known. Axillary draining lymph nodes of breast cancer patients supplied the node samples. TCRdb called the multiplex PCR reads again in MiXCR, with one record for every CDR3 protein. Here the sample spans fewer than 200,000 distinct CDR3 sequences, 25% to 40% being singletons. The sample comes from a study of breast tumors, draining lymph nodes, adjacent tissues. Study results and caveats: The lymph node origin of tumor T cells was framed as consistent with a hypothesis, not demonstrated.

The TCR was taken from a female donor with breast cancer. Some clones in this sample may be carry-over from other donors' samples. Material: axillary lymph node tissue.

The CDR3 DNA is TGTGCCAGCAGGGCTAGCGGGGTCTCAACAGATACGCAGTATTTT. Protein sequence: CASRASGVSTDTQYF. This rearrangement joins TRBV2 to TRBJ2-3; 9 bases map to TRBD2. V dropped 6 bases and J dropped 3; count of bases not matched to a gene: 7. The CDR3 runs to 15 residues. CDR1 and CDR2 from the germline V gene are SNHLY and FYNNEI.